The clone carrying this T cell receptor (beta chain) was seen many times. No antigen is known for it. The sample originates from a study of T-cell reconstitution after alpha-beta-depleted transplantation in children. This sample's TCRbeta library carried unique molecular identifier barcodes. MiXCR, applied by TCRdb to the PCR reads, yields one record per CDR3 protein. The data contain a few hundred thousand distinct CDR3 sequences, about a tenth of them singletons. The study, taken as a whole, reports: The main origin of T-cell counts and diversity one year after transplant was newly produced T cells.

Trimming took 3 bases from V and 0 from J, leaving 19 bases between them. CDR1 and CDR2 (germline): MDHEN, SYDVKM. This CDR3 contains 18 residues. The receptor was isolated from a child younger than two with acute myeloid leukemia, due to receive a stem cell transplant. Sequencing was performed on PBMCs, taken before TCRalphabeta/CD19-depleted stem cell transplant. The genes are TRBV28 and TRBJ2-3, with D uncertain. CDR3 nucleotide sequence: TGTGCCAGCAGTTTGTTCCCAGGTTCCCAGTCTAGCACAGATACGCAGTATTTT. Its translation: CASSLFPGSQSSTDTQYF.